One and the same sample provided the 4 T cell receptor beta chains below, sequenced in a study of blood T cells in healthy people across ages. Primed by a sample-barcoded 5' primer and a J-beta primer mix, a second PCR proceeded for 7 to 11 cycles. TCRdb re-called the 5' RACE reads through MiXCR, storing one row per CDR3 protein. The sample holds hundreds of thousands of distinct CDR3 sequences; more than 25% are singletons and the top ten take 17%. Sequencing was done on a sample of blood. Receptors were obtained from a woman older than 75 in good health.

The chain uses TRBV5-5 and TRBJ1-5, with D perhaps TRBD1 (6 bases). Germline V gene sequence: CDR1 SGHKS, CDR2 YYEKEE (reference sequence). The CDR3 spans 14 residues. V was pared by 2 bases and J by 7 bases, with 13 bases between. The CDR3 bases are TGTGCCAGCAGCTTCTACCAGGGGCTACAGCCCCAGCATTTT. It is translated as CASSFYQGLQPQHF.

This clonotype was counted a few times. Here the CDR3 reads CASSQAGGVDTQYF. In nucleotides, the CDR3 is TGTGCCAGCAGCCAAGCCGGGGGGGTCGATACGCAGTATTTT. This rearrangement joins TRBV3-1 to TRBJ2-3; 8 positions match TRBD2. Germline V gene sequence: CDR1 LGHDT, CDR2 YNNKEL (reference sequence). J was trimmed by 6 bases and V by 1 base; bases with no gene match: 3. The CDR3 extends over 14 amino acids.

V usage is TRBV30 and J usage is TRBJ2-7; D is undetermined. Trimming left V 0 bases short and J 1 base short, with 7 bases between. Germline CDR1 and CDR2: GTSNPN and SVGIG (reference sequence). The CDR3 consists of 13 residues. The CDR3 DNA reads TGTGCCTGGAGTGTGTCCACATCCTACGAGCAGTACTTC. Its translation is CAWSVSTSYEQYF.

This clonotype was seen many times. The rearrangement links TRBV3-1 to TRBJ2-5; possibly TRBD1 for D (6 bases). Germline V gene lookup returns CDR1 LGHDT and CDR2 YNNKEL (reference sequence). This CDR3 is built from 15 residues. Trimming took off 1 base at V and 9 bases at J, with 18 bases between the two ends. The CDR3 coding sequence is TGTGCCAGCAGCCAAGTTCAGGGGACCGCAAGGGCCCAGTACTTC. Its protein product is CASSQVQGTARAQYF.